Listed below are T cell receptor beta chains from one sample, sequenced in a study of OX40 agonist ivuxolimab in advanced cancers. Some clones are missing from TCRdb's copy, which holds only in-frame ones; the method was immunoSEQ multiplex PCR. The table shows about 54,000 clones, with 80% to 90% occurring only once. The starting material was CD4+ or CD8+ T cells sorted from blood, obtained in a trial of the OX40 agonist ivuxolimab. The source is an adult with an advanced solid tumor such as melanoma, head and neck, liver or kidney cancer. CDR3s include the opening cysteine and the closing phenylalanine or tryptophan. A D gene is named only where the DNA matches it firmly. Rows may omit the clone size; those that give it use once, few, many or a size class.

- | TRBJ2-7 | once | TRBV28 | TGTGCCAGCAGTTCCCCCCCGGCAGTCTCCTACGAGCAGTACTTC | CASSSPPAVSYEQYF
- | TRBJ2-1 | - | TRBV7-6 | TGTGCCAGCAGCTTAGAGGCGGCGGGACTCTTCGCTTCCTACAATGAGCAGTTCTTC | CASSLEAAGLFASYNEQFF
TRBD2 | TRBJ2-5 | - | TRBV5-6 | TGTGCCAGCAGCCGCCGTAGCGGGAGTTACGAGACCCAGTACTTC | CASSRRSGSYETQYF
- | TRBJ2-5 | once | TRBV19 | TGTGCCAGTAGTAAGGTGGACTCTACCCCTCAAGAGACCCAGTACTTC | CASSKVDSTPQETQYF
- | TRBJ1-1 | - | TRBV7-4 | TGTGCCAGCAGCTTGAGGGGGGAAAACACTGAAGCTTTCTTT | CASSLRGENTEAFF
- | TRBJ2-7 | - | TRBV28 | TGTGCCAGCTCCCGAGGGACACCCTCCTACGAGCAGTACTTC | CASSRGTPSYEQYF
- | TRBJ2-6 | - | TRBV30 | TGTGCCTGGACCCGACGGAGAGGAAGCTCTGGGGCCAACGTCCTGACTTTC | CAWTRRRGSSGANVLTF
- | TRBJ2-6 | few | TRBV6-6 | TGTGCCAGCAGCACGGGCTCTGGGGCCAACGTCCTGACTTTC | CASSTGSGANVLTF
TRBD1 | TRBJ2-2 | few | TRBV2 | TGTGCCAGCAGTGACGTCAGGGGGCCGGGCGGGGAGCTGTTTTTT | CASSDVRGPGGELFF
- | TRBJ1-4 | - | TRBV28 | TGTGCCAGCACCGTACTCGCAACTAATGAAAAACTGTTTTTT | CASTVLATNEKLFF
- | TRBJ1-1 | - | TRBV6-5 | TGTGCCAGCAGTTCGGGGCCTGGGCCTGAAGCTTTCTTT | CASSSGPGPEAFF
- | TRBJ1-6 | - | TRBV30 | TGTGCCTGGAGTGTAGAGGTTGGGTCACCCCTCCACTTT | CAWSVEVGSPLHF
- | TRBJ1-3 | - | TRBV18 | TGTGCCAGCTCACCACAAGCCGTCCCTGGAAACACCATATATTTT | CASSPQAVPGNTIYF
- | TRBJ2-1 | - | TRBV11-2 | TGTGCCAGCAGCTTGAACAGGGCCTACAATGAGCAGTTCTTC | CASSLNRAYNEQFF
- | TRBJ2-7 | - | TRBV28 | TGTGCCAGCAGTTTATTGGGGGCGAGGGGGTTGGGCGGGACCTACGAGCAGTACTTC | CASSLLGARGLGGTYEQYF
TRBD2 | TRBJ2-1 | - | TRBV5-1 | TGCGCCAGCAGCTCTTCTAGCGGGAGTACCTACAATGAGCAGTTCTTC | CASSSSSGSTYNEQFF
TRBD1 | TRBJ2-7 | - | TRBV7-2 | TGTGCCAGCAGCTTATACAGGGGGAGGTACGAGCAGTACTTC | CASSLYRGRYEQYF
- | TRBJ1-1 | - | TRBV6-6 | TGTGCCAGCAGTCCCGGACAGCACACTGAAGCTTTCTTT | CASSPGQHTEAFF
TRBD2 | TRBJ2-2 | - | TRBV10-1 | TGCGCCAGCAGTGAGTCGATTGAACTAGCGGGAGACGCGAACACCGGGGAGCTGTTTTTT | CASSESIELAGDANTGELFF
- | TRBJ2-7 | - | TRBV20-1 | TGCAGTGCTAGACATACCTACGAGCAGTACTTC | CSARHTYEQYF
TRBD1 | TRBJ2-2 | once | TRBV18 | TGTGCCAGCTCACCACGACAGGGGACGGAGGAGCTGTTTTTT | CASSPRQGTEELFF
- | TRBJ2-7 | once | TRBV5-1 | TGCGCCAGCAGCTTGCAACCGGGCCCAACCTACGAGCAGTACTTC | CASSLQPGPTYEQYF
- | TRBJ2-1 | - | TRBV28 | TGTGCCAGCAGTTTTATTGAAGAGGAAGGGGGCTCCTACAATGAGCAGTTCTTC | CASSFIEEEGGSYNEQFF
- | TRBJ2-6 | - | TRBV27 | TGTGCCAGCAGCCCTGGACAGGGAGGGTCTGGGGCCAACGTCCTGACTTTC | CASSPGQGGSGANVLTF
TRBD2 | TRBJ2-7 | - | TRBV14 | TGTGCCAGCAGCCAAGATATAACTAGCGGTAGCTACGAGCAGTACTTC | CASSQDITSGSYEQYF
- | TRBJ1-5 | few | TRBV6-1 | TGTGCCAGCAGTGAAGGGAATAGCAATCAGCCCCAGCATTTT | CASSEGNSNQPQHF
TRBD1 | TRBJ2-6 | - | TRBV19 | TGTGCCAGTAGTACTCCACAGGGGTCCGTCCTGACTTTC | CASSTPQGSVLTF
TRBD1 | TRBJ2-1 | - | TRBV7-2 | TGTGCCAGCAGCTACTCAGGGGGAAGGACTCGCCGGGAGTTCTTC | CASSYSGGRTRREFF
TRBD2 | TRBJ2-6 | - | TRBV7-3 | TGTGCCAGCAGCGTCCCGGGACTACGCTCTGGGGCCAACGTCCTGACTTTC | CASSVPGLRSGANVLTF
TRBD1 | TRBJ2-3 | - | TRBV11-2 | TGTGCCAGCAGCTTAGGGGACAGGGTCCGCGAAGATACGCAGTATTTT | CASSLGDRVREDTQYF
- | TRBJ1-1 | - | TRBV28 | TGTGCCAGCAGTTTTATTGCTGGCGGCACTGAAGCTTTCTTT | CASSFIAGGTEAFF
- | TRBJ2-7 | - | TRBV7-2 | TGTGCCAGCAGCTTGAGCGTCTCCTACGAGCAGTACTTC | CASSLSVSYEQYF